These T cell receptor beta chains were read from a single sample in a study of blood T cell repertoires in COVID-19. Only in-frame clones appear in the TCRdb table, and some are missing; sequencing was by immunoSEQ multiplex PCR. The table shows 450,000 to 500,000 clones, with around 85% occurring only once. The sequenced sample was PBMCs or T cells enriched from blood (not recorded which). Every receptor here comes from a woman aged 55-75 years who had recovered from COVID-19. CDR3s include the opening cysteine and the closing phenylalanine or tryptophan. D genes are given only for firm matches. Expanded clones get a size class; other rows say once, few or many, or leave the size out.

>.|TRBJ2-2|.|15|TRBV6-2/TRBV6-3
CASSLSQGGAGELFF
TGTGCCAGCAGCCTTTCTCAGGGCGGGGCCGGGGAGCTGTTTTTT
>once|TRBJ1-6|.|15|TRBV18
CASSPGQNYNSPLHF
TGTGCCAGCTCACCAGGGCAGAACTATAATTCACCCCTCCACTTT
>.|TRBJ2-5|TRBD2|18|TRBV27
CASSYRGGGVPSRETQYF
TGTGCCAGCAGTTACCGGGGCGGGGGGGTCCCCTCGAGGGAGACCCAGTACTTC
>.|TRBJ1-4|.|13|TRBV6-5
CASGEGGNEKLFF
TGTGCCAGCGGAGAGGGAGGTAATGAAAAACTGTTTTTT
>.|TRBJ1-2|.|13|TRBV2
CASSPGMNYGYTF
TGTGCCAGCAGTCCGGGTATGAACTATGGCTACACCTTC
>once|TRBJ1-4|.|14|TRBV24-1
CATSDPTAGEKLFF
TGTGCCACCAGTGACCCAACGGCGGGTGAAAAACTGTTTTTT
>.|TRBJ1-3|.|13|TRBV11-2
CASSPAGGNTIYF
TGTGCCAGCAGCCCCGCAGGAGGAAACACCATATATTTT
>.|TRBJ2-6|TRBD1|17|TRBV5-6
CASSSGQGALGANVLTF
TGTGCCAGCAGCTCGGGACAGGGAGCTCTCGGGGCCAACGTCCTGACTTTC
>.|TRBJ2-7|.|14|TRBV5-1
CASSWATNSYEQYF
TGCGCCAGCAGCTGGGCCACGAATTCCTACGAGCAGTACTTC
>.|TRBJ1-6|TRBD1|16|TRBV4-1
CASSQGSGTGYSPLHF
TGCGCCAGCAGCCAAGGATCCGGGACAGGGTATTCACCCCTCCACTTT
>.|TRBJ1-2|.|14|TRBV5-1
CASSLVGDSYGYTF
TGCGCCAGCAGCTTGGTAGGGGATAGCTATGGCTACACCTTC
>.|TRBJ2-7|TRBD1|15|TRBV7-9
CASSLQGQGAHEQYF
TGTGCCAGCAGCTTACAAGGACAGGGTGCCCACGAGCAGTACTTC
>.|TRBJ2-3|.|15|TRBV7-6
CASSHDRSYTDTQYF
TGTGCCAGCAGCCACGACAGGAGCTACACAGATACGCAGTATTTT
>.|TRBJ1-2|.|14|TRBV2
CASSSRAGLGGYTF
TGTGCCAGCAGTTCCAGGGCAGGGCTCGGTGGCTACACCTTC
>.|TRBJ2-2|.|16|TRBV11-3
CASSLVGTSPTGELFF
TGTGCCAGCAGCTTAGTGGGGACATCCCCCACCGGGGAGCTGTTTTTT